This passage covers 14 T cell receptor beta chains from one sample sequenced in a study of shared clonotypes between healthy human individuals. Here immunoSEQ multiplex PCR was the method, and the copy in TCRdb shows in-frame clones only, minus some. The sample contains over a million clones, roughly 96% of which appear only once. Source material: naive CD4+ T cells sorted from blood. Subset: CD45RA+ positively selected. These receptors originate from a man between 25 and 39 years old in good health.

V and J are TRBV6-1 and TRBJ1-3; 7 bases agree with TRBD1. V dropped 6 bases and J dropped 0; count of bases not matched to a gene: 5. The length of the CDR3 is 15 residues. The germline V gene has CDR1 MNHNS and CDR2 SASEGT. The CDR3 DNA reads TGTGCCAGCAGATGGACAGGCCTCTCTGGAAACACCATATATTTT. This codes for CASRWTGLSGNTIYF.

CDR3 protein: CASSIQRTLGYEQYF. CDR3 bases: TGCGCCAGCAGCATACAAAGGACATTGGGGTACGAGCAGTACTTC. The J gene is TRBJ2-7, the V gene TRBV5-1, with D possibly being TRBD1 (5 bases). V shed 4 bases and J shed 4 bases, with 18 bases lying between them. Germline lookup yields CDR1 SGHRS and CDR2 YFSETQ. The CDR3 consists of 15 residues.

This clone has just one count. This specimen includes other DNA sequences encoding the same CDR3. CDR3 bases: TGTGCCAGCAGCCAGGGGGCTTACAATGAGCAGTTCTTC. Amino acids: CASSQGAYNEQFF. The chain links TRBV6-5 to TRBJ2-1; TRBD1 matches at 8 bases. Germline CDR1 MNHEY, CDR2 SVGAGI. This CDR3 has 13 residues. V was pared by 6 bases and J by 4 bases, with 2 bases of the junction left unmatched.

The chain is built from TRBV5-1 and TRBJ1-1; 7 nucleotides agree with TRBD1. After removal of 4 bases from V and 8 bases from J, the junction contained 8 bases not matched to a gene. CDR1 is SGHRS and CDR2 is YFSETQ in the germline V gene. CDR3 length: 13 residues. The CDR3 loop reads CASSGETGLEAFF. For the CDR3, the DNA is TGCGCCAGCAGCGGGGAGACAGGGCTGGAAGCTTTCTTT.

The chain recombines TRBV28 with TRBJ1-3; D gene uncertain. Trimming took off 5 bases at V and 9 bases at J, with 11 bases between the two ends. CDR1 and CDR2 from the germline V gene are MDHEN and SYDVKM. The CDR3 covers 12 residues. CDR3 residues: CASSTDVRTIYF. The CDR3 nucleotides are TGTGCCAGCAGTACCGATGTTCGCACCATATATTTT.

The sample holds one count of this clone. This chain uses TRBV18 with TRBJ1-2; TRBD1 matches 7 bases. After removal of 3 bases from V and 5 bases from J, the junction contained 9 bases not matched to a gene. CDR1 and CDR2 from the germline V gene are KGHSH and LQKENI. The CDR3 runs to 15 residues. In DNA form, the CDR3 reads TGTGCCAGCTCACCGAGGGACAGCGACTCATATGGCTACACCTTC. As protein: CASSPRDSDSYGYTF. Supplemented by reference TRBV18 and TRBJ1-2, the full variable domain reads NAGVMQNPRHLVRRRGQEARLRCSPMKGHSHVYWYRQLPEEGLKFMVYLQKENIIDESGMPKERFSAEFPKEGPSILRIQQVVRGDSAAYFCASSPRDSDSYGYTFGSGTRLTVV.

The chain couples TRBV5-4 to TRBJ2-1; D not certain. The CDR3 sequence is 16 residues long. Trimming shortened V by 0 bases and J by 0 bases, and 10 bases separated the two germline ends. Germline lookup yields CDR1 SGHNT and CDR2 YYREEE (reference sequence). The CDR3 bases are TGTGCCAGCAGCTTGGACCCCGTTTACTCCTACAATGAGCAGTTCTTC. It is translated as CASSLDPVYSYNEQFF.

V and J are TRBV5-1 and TRBJ2-1, with D maybe TRBD2 (6 bases). Germline values: CDR1 SGHRS, CDR2 YFSETQ. This CDR3 contains 14 residues. V was shortened by 3 bases and J by 9 bases, with 16 bases between the two germline ends. This CDR3 reads CASSSLTGVGEQFF. The CDR3 DNA sequence: TGCGCCAGCAGCTCGCTGACGGGGGTAGGTGAGCAGTTCTTC.

J is TRBJ1-5 and V is TRBV27; no definite D call. This CDR3 comprises 12 residues. The V end was cut by 3 bases, the J end by 2 bases, with 2 bases between. Per germline, CDR1 MNHEY and CDR2 SMNVEV (reference sequence). CDR3 residues: CASSFRNQPQHF. CDR3 bases: TGTGCCAGCAGTTTTCGCAATCAGCCCCAGCATTTT.

The CDR3 here is CSAALAAGYNEQFF. CDR3 nucleotide sequence: TGCAGCGCCGCACTAGCGGCCGGTTACAATGAGCAGTTCTTC. The chain couples TRBV29-1 to TRBJ2-1, with TRBD2 matching over 8 bases. The CDR3 is 14 residues long. Losses at the gene ends were 7 bases for V and 4 bases for J; bases not matched to a gene: 9. Looked up from germline, CDR1 is SQVTM and CDR2 is ANQGSEA.

The chain combines TRBV6-5 with TRBJ2-7; D remains ambiguous. Deletions cut 5 bases from V and 2 bases from J, with 10 bases between. The germline V gene encodes CDR1 MNHEY and CDR2 SVGAGI. CDR3 length: 13 amino acids. The DNA for the CDR3 is TGTGCCAGCAGTCAAAGGGCAACCTACGAGCAGTACTTC. As protein: CASSQRATYEQYF.

This clone turned up a few times. The chain is built from TRBV2 and TRBJ2-3; D remains unclear. Germline lookup yields CDR1 SNHLY and CDR2 FYNNEI. V lost 6 bases to trimming and J lost 2 bases, with 3 bases between them. This CDR3 is built from 11 residues. The CDR3 sequence: CASRYTDTQYF. The CDR3 DNA sequence: TGTGCCAGCAGGTACACAGATACGCAGTATTTT. The full variable domain, completed using reference TRBV2 and TRBJ2-3, is EPEVTQTPSHQVTQMGQEVILRCVPISNHLYFYWYRQILGQKVEFLVSFYNNEISEKSEIFDDQFSVERPDGSNFTLKIRSTKLEDSAMYFCASRYTDTQYFGPGTRLTVL.

The chain joins TRBV11-3 to TRBJ2-6; either TRBD1 or TRBD2 may fit D (5 bases each). Germline V CDR1 and CDR2: SGHNT, YENEEA. The CDR3 totals 16 residues. V was cut by 4 bases and J by 0 bases, with 10 bases left in between. The CDR3 is CASSSGRGSGANVLTF. The CDR3 DNA follows: TGTGCCAGCAGCTCGGGACGGGGCTCTGGGGCCAACGTCCTGACTTTC. Complete variable domain (other parts from reference TRBV11-3 and TRBJ2-6): EAGVVQSPRYKIIEKKQPVAFWCNPISGHNTLYWYLQNLGQGPELLIRYENEEAVDDSQLPKDRFSAERLKGVDSTLKIQPAELGDSAVYLCASSSGRGSGANVLTFGAGSRLTVL.

The rearrangement links TRBV15 to TRBJ2-7; weak D call: TRBD1 (6 bases). There are 15 residues in the CDR3. Trimming shortened V by 5 bases and J by 0 bases, and 14 bases separated the two germline ends. Germline assignment: CDR1 LNHNV and CDR2 YYDKDF (reference sequence). CDR3 amino acids: CATSARDILSYEQYF. CDR3 nucleotides: TGTGCCACCAGCGCCCGGGACATTCTCTCCTACGAGCAGTACTTC.